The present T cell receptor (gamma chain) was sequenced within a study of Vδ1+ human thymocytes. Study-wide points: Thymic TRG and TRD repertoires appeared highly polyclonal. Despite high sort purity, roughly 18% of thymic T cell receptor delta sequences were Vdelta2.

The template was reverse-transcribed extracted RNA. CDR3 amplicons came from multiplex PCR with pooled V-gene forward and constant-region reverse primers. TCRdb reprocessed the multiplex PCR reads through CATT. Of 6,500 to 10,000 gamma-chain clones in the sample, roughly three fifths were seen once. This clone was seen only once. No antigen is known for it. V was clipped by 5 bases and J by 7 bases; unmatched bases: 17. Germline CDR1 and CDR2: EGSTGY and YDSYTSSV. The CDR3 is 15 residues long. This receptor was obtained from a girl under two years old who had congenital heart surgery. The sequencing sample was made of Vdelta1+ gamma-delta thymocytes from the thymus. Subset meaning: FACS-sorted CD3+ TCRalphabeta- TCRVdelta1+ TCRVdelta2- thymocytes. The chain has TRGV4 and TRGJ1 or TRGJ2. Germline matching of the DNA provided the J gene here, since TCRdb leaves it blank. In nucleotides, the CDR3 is TGTGCCACCTGGGCCCCCTGGGGATTTTGGTATAAGAAACTCTTT. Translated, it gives CATWAPWGFWYKKLF.